The 17 T cell receptor beta chains presented below share a single source sample, sequenced in a study of T-cell reconstitution after alpha-beta-depleted transplantation in children. TCRbeta library preparation incorporated unique molecular identifiers. TCRdb used MiXCR to reprocess the PCR reads, holding one entry per CDR3 protein. The sample has a few hundred thousand distinct CDR3 sequences; approximately 13% are singletons. The sequences come from PBMCs, mostly from graft donor cells, collected 360 days after TCRalphabeta/CD19-depleted stem cell transplant. These TCRs come from a male patient under 18 who had a stem cell transplant for acute myeloid leukemia, so the T cells may come from the graft donor.

This clonotype was counted only a few times. The genes are TRBV4-3 and TRBJ2-2, with D perhaps TRBD2 (6 bases). V shed 1 base and J shed 4 bases, with 16 bases lying between them. The CDR3 loop spans 17 amino acids. Germline assignment: CDR1 LGHNA and CDR2 YSLEER. The CDR3 loop reads CASSQAAGTLLTGELFF. The CDR3 DNA reads as TGCGCCAGCAGCCAAGCGGCCGGGACTCTCCTCACCGGGGAGCTGTTTTTT.

The chain links TRBV5-1 to TRBJ2-3; 9 bases fit TRBD2. Trimming removed 0 bases from V and 5 bases from J; junction bases left unmatched: 4. Germline V gives CDR1 SGHRS, CDR2 YFSETQ. This CDR3 region has 15 residues. This CDR3 is CASSLVSGSQDTQYF. For the CDR3, the DNA is TGCGCCAGCAGCTTGGTTAGCGGGAGTCAAGATACGCAGTATTTT.

The chain carries TRBV4-2 and TRBJ1-1; 8 bases fit TRBD1. This CDR3 comprises 15 residues. Germline trimming cut 1 base from V and 5 bases from J; bases unmatched to any gene: 6. Per the germline V gene, CDR1 is LGHNA and CDR2 is YNFKEQ. The chain's CDR3 is CASSQGLDRGTEAFF. The CDR3 nucleotides are TGTGCCAGCAGCCAAGGACTAGACAGGGGTACTGAAGCTTTCTTT.

There are a few counts of this clonotype. The CDR3 loop reads CASTLGGGEQYF. The CDR3 DNA reads TGTGCCAGCACCTTGGGGGGAGGCGAGCAGTACTTC. This chain uses TRBV12-3 or TRBV12-4 with TRBJ2-7; tentatively, D is TRBD2 (6 bases). The CDR3 is 12 residues long. V was pared by 7 bases and J by 6 bases, with 13 bases between.

J is TRBJ2-7 and V is TRBV4-3; TRBD1 matches 11 bases. Germline lookup yields CDR1 LGHNA and CDR2 YSLEER. This CDR3 comprises 15 residues. Trimming removed 4 bases from V and 4 bases from J; junction bases left unmatched: 6. CDR3 sequence (DNA): TGCGCCAGCAGCCGCCGGACAGGGGGCCCTTACGAGCAGTACTTC. Protein sequence: CASSRRTGGPYEQYF.

The genes are TRBV11-1 and TRBJ1-2, with 8 bases matching TRBD1. Germline lookup yields CDR1 SGHAT and CDR2 FQDESV (reference sequence). The J segment lost 4 bases and the V segment lost 5 bases, leaving 6 bases of the junction unmatched. The CDR3 contains 14 residues. The CDR3 loop is CASSADRGGYGYTF. The CDR3 DNA reads TGTGCCAGCAGCGCTGACAGGGGCGGCTATGGCTACACCTTC.

The chain employs TRBV30 and TRBJ2-1; the D is unclear. CDR3 length: 11 amino acids. V lost 3 bases, J lost 5 bases, and 5 bases lay in between. CDR1 and CDR2 from the germline V gene are GTSNPN and SVGIG (reference sequence). The CDR3 DNA sequence: TGTGCCTGGAGGGGGAACAATGAGCAGTTCTTC. Residues: CAWRGNNEQFF. Full variable domain (missing parts from reference TRBV30 and TRBJ2-1): SQTIHQWPATLVQPVGSPLSLECTVEGTSNPNLYWYRQAAGRGLQLLFYSVGIGQISSEVPQNLSASRPQDRQFILSSKKLLLSDSGFYLCAWRGNNEQFFGPGTRLTVL.

In its sample, this clonotype was seen a few times. The V call is TRBV5-1, the J call TRBJ2-1; D gene uncertain. From germline, CDR1 is SGHRS and CDR2 YFSETQ. The CDR3 extends over 13 amino acids. V was trimmed by 3 bases and J by 6 bases, leaving 10 bases between them. Here the CDR3 reads CASSSGAFNEQFF. DNA for the CDR3: TGCGCCAGCAGCTCCGGTGCTTTCAATGAGCAGTTCTTC.

This clonotype has only a few counts. The chain has TRBV7-2 and TRBJ2-5, with 10 bases identical to TRBD2. CDR1 and CDR2 (germline): SGHTA, FQGNSA. J gave up 4 bases and V 3 bases, and 5 bases lay outside the gene matches. The CDR3 sequence is 15 residues long. The DNA of the CDR3 is TGTGCCAGCAGCTTCCTAGCGGGAGCCCCAGAGACCCAGTACTTC. This encodes CASSFLAGAPETQYF. Together with reference TRBV7-2 and TRBJ2-5, the CDR3 gives the full variable domain: GAGVSQSPSNKVTEKGKDVELRCDPISGHTALYWYRQSLGQGLEFLIYFQGNSAPDKSGLPSDRFSAERTGGSVSTLTIQRTQQEDSAVYLCASSFLAGAPETQYFGPGTRLLVL.

This clonotype appeared many times. The DNA of the CDR3 is TGTGCCAGCAGCCTCCGGAACATTCAGTACTTC. Protein: CASSLRNIQYF. The rearrangement links TRBV7-2 to TRBJ2-4, with no clear D. The germline V gene encodes CDR1 SGHTA and CDR2 FQGNSA. The CDR3 totals 11 residues. V lost 5 bases and J lost 7, with 6 bases in between.

This clonotype was picked up many times. The chain couples TRBV12-3 or TRBV12-4 to TRBJ2-7, with 8 nucleotides matching TRBD1. CDR3 length equals 14 residues. Unmatched junction bases numbered 8, after V lost 5 bases and J lost 5 bases. The CDR3 DNA sequence: TGTGCCAGCAGTCCTACCGGGACAGGAAACGAGCAGTACTTC. Translated, it gives CASSPTGTGNEQYF.

This clonotype was counted between two and nine times. This chain links TRBV6-1 with TRBJ2-1; 8 bases are shared with TRBD2. V trimming: 6 bases; J trimming: 8 bases; junction bases outside the gene matches: 6. CDR3 length: 13 amino acids. Germline lookup yields CDR1 MNHNS and CDR2 SASEGT. The CDR3 sequence: CASRPGLVHEQFF. In DNA form, the CDR3 reads TGTGCCAGCAGGCCGGGACTAGTCCATGAGCAGTTCTTC.

This clonotype was found a few times. The chain joins TRBV5-1 to TRBJ2-3; D may be TRBD1 (6 bases). Deletions cut 0 bases from V and 9 bases from J, with 17 bases between. The CDR3 covers 15 residues. Germline lookup yields CDR1 SGHRS and CDR2 YFSETQ. For the CDR3, the DNA is TGCGCCAGCAGCTTGGTTGGGGACATAGTCCTCACGCAGTATTTT. Amino acids: CASSLVGDIVLTQYF.

J is TRBJ2-3 and V is TRBV20-1; 7 nucleotides line up with TRBD1. The CDR3 runs to 14 residues. Trimming removed 5 bases from V and 0 bases from J; junction bases left unmatched: 5. The germline gives CDR1 DFQATT, CDR2 SNEGSKA (reference sequence). The CDR3 DNA reads TGCAGTGCTGTCCCGGGACAGAGCACAGATACGCAGTATTTT. This sequence encodes CSAVPGQSTDTQYF.

This clonotype was observed at least ten times. The chain is built from TRBV28 and TRBJ2-2; D is unclear. Looked up from germline, CDR1 is MDHEN and CDR2 is SYDVKM. Trimming removed 5 bases from V and 2 bases from J, with 12 bases in between. The CDR3 loop spans 15 amino acids. The CDR3 is CASSPDSRNTGELFF. The CDR3 DNA reads TGTGCCAGCAGTCCCGATTCCCGTAACACCGGGGAGCTGTTTTTT.

The chain combines TRBV6-2 or TRBV6-3 with TRBJ2-7; D unclear. The CDR3 consists of 15 residues. Trimming left V 4 bases short and J 0 bases short, with 13 bases between. Germline-derived CDR1 and CDR2 are MNHEY and SVGEGT. CDR3 DNA sequence: TGTGCCAGCAGTTGGGTGACAACGTTCTCCTACGAGCAGTACTTC. This encodes CASSWVTTFSYEQYF.

This clonotype was seen a handful of times. The chain has TRBV9 and TRBJ1-2; 9 bases line up with TRBD1. Germline-derived CDR1 and CDR2 are SGDLS and YYNGEE. The V segment lost 3 bases and the J segment 1 base; nucleotides outside the gene matches: 10. The CDR3 extends over 17 amino acids. For the CDR3, the DNA is TGTGCCAGCAGCGCGGGGACAGGGATCGCCGATAACTATGGCTACACCTTC. This codes for CASSAGTGIADNYGYTF.